This T cell receptor (beta chain) was captured in a study of cytomegalovirus exposure and HLA in healthy donors. Findings of the study overall: It was found in a later analysis that first-cohort TCR clusters tended to co-occur in the 120 validation repertoires. Through in vitro validation, a few CMV-associated chains were shown to be specific for CMV antigens.

Comment on this clone: Its specificity is unknown.

Libraries were prepared by immunoSEQ multiplex PCR; TCRdb keeps only in-frame clonotypes and omits some of them. The sample yields 35,000 to 50,000 clones, 90% to 95% seen once. CDR1 is SGHVS and CDR2 is FQNEAQ in the germline V gene. With 3 bases clipped from V and 5 bases from J, the junction kept 4 bases outside the gene matches. The length of the CDR3 is 14 residues. The chain recombines TRBV7-8 with TRBJ2-1; 7 nucleotides agree with TRBD1. The sample was PBMCs. The receptor's source is a woman under 30 in good health and CMV-seronegative. The CDR3 bases are TGTGCCAGCAGCTTTGAACAGGGGAACAATGAGCAGTTCTTC. It codes for CASSFEQGNNEQFF.